This entry concerns a single T cell receptor beta chain. Its specificity is not known. The sample is drawn from a study of beta chain features in type 1 diabetes. Study overall: Sorted cells examined across all samples numbered around 110,000,000.

Germline CDR1 and CDR2: MNHEY and SVGAGI. This CDR3 contains 13 residues. With 5 bases removed from V and 1 base from J, the gap between germline ends came to 9 bases. Study results and limitations: Since sequencing was performed on cDNA, cells with high TCR expression could be over-represented. Whether HLA type influences TCRB rearrangement remained unresolved here. Although PCR might favor shorter templates, it would do so equally in patients and controls.

Expressed TCRB transcripts got sequenced, as all isolated RNA was reverse transcribed. Here immunoSEQ multiplex PCR was the method, and the copy in TCRdb shows in-frame clones only, minus some. The table has around 400,000 clones, 10% to 15% seen once. Sequenced: naive CD4+ T cells from blood. The clonotype comes from a man aged 18 to 30 in good health. The chain uses TRBV6-5 and TRBJ2-7; possibly TRBD1 for D (6 bases). DNA for the CDR3: TGTGCCAGCAGTGGCGGACAGTCCTACGAGCAGTACTTC. Translating gives CASSGGQSYEQYF.